This paragraph reports one TCR beta chain. The data were obtained in a study of blood T cell repertoires in COVID-19. About the study: Samples representing acute and convalescent COVID-19 were sourced from the United States, Italy and Spain. PBMCs, B-cell-depleted T cells, or T cells provided the cDNA or gDNA that made up the material.

Per the original data handling: Scientists estimated how many nucleated cells there were by amplifying reference gene primers. Assay: immunoSEQ multiplex PCR; the TCRdb copy retains only in-frame clones and omits some. D and trimming come from the DNA, and the V and J calls and clone size come from that table. The sample holds about 210,000 clones, around 89% seen once. Germline CDR1 is SGHDT and CDR2 is YYEEEE. Trimming stripped 5 bases from V and 10 bases from J, with 15 bases between. This CDR3 has 12 residues. This clonotype was sampled from a woman in her thirties or forties with acute or convalescent COVID-19. Sequencing input: peripheral blood. This chain joins TRBV5-6 and TRBJ1-1, with a possible D match to TRBD1 (5 bases). The CDR3 sequence: CASSLGGPRAFF. The CDR3 nucleotides read TGTGCCAGCAGTCTGGGGGGTCCACGAGCTTTCTTT.